A selection of T cell receptor beta chains follows, all from one sample in a study of blood T cell repertoires in COVID-19. Using immunoSEQ multiplex PCR, the repertoire was profiled, and TCRdb retains in-frame clones only, with some absent. Here the sample spans around 98,000 clones, 70% to 85% being singletons. Material for sequencing was peripheral blood. The receptors originated from a man between 70 and 80 years old with active or convalescent COVID-19. Each CDR3 is given with its conserved first and last residue. A D gene is named only where the DNA matches it firmly. Size is stated for part of the rows, as once, few or many counts, or as a class when the clone is expanded.

clone size: .; J gene: TRBJ1-4; V gene: TRBV10-3; D gene: TRBD1; CDR3 protein: CAISESRAGGNEKLFF; CDR3 DNA: TGTGCCATCAGTGAGTCGAGGGCAGGGGGCAATGAAAAACTGTTTTTT
clone size: .; J gene: TRBJ2-3; V gene: TRBV11-3; D gene: .; CDR3 protein: CASSSRYTDTQYF; CDR3 DNA: TGTGCCAGCAGCTCCCGTTACACAGATACGCAGTATTTT
clone size: once; J gene: TRBJ2-7; V gene: TRBV6-5; D gene: TRBD1; CDR3 protein: CASGQGYEQYF; CDR3 DNA: TGTGCCAGCGGACAGGGATACGAGCAGTACTTC
clone size: .; J gene: TRBJ1-3; V gene: TRBV4-1; D gene: .; CDR3 protein: CASSLLQGHSGNTIYF; CDR3 DNA: TGCGCCAGCAGCCTTCTTCAGGGTCACTCTGGAAACACCATATATTTT
clone size: .; J gene: TRBJ1-1; V gene: TRBV24-1; D gene: .; CDR3 protein: CATSDLGRGVNNTEAFF; CDR3 DNA: TGTGCCACCAGTGATTTGGGCAGGGGCGTAAATAACACTGAAGCTTTCTTT
clone size: .; J gene: TRBJ2-5; V gene: TRBV12-5; D gene: TRBD2; CDR3 protein: CASGRPSGGIETQYF; CDR3 DNA: TGTGCTAGTGGTCGGCCTAGCGGGGGAATAGAGACCCAGTACTTC
clone size: .; J gene: TRBJ1-6; V gene: TRBV3-1/TRBV3-2; D gene: .; CDR3 protein: CASSQQTVSPLHF; CDR3 DNA: TGTGCCAGCAGCCAACAGACAGTATCCCCCCTCCACTTT
clone size: .; J gene: TRBJ2-1; V gene: TRBV4-1; D gene: .; CDR3 protein: CASSRGGENEQFF; CDR3 DNA: TGCGCCAGCAGCCGAGGGGGAGAAAATGAGCAGTTCTTC
clone size: .; J gene: TRBJ2-5; V gene: TRBV7-9; D gene: .; CDR3 protein: CASSTSVETQYF; CDR3 DNA: TGTGCCAGCAGCACTAGTGTAGAGACCCAGTACTTC
clone size: .; J gene: TRBJ1-2; V gene: TRBV19; D gene: .; CDR3 protein: CASNPDSLNYGYTF; CDR3 DNA: TGTGCCAGTAACCCGGACAGCCTTAACTATGGCTACACCTTC
clone size: .; J gene: TRBJ2-3; V gene: TRBV25-1; D gene: TRBD2; CDR3 protein: CASSESRGGTDTQYF; CDR3 DNA: TGTGCCAGCAGTGAATCACGGGGGGGGACAGATACGCAGTATTTT
clone size: .; J gene: TRBJ1-1; V gene: TRBV2; D gene: .; CDR3 protein: CASGREVRAFF; CDR3 DNA: TGTGCCAGCGGCCGGGAGGTTCGGGCTTTCTTT
clone size: .; J gene: TRBJ2-5; V gene: TRBV3-1/TRBV3-2; D gene: .; CDR3 protein: CASSQRGMETQYF; CDR3 DNA: TGTGCCAGCAGCCAACGGGGGATGGAGACCCAGTACTTC
clone size: few; J gene: TRBJ2-7; V gene: TRBV6-5; D gene: TRBD2; CDR3 protein: CASSYSSGGSWYEQYF; CDR3 DNA: TGTGCCAGCAGTTACTCGAGCGGGGGTTCATGGTACGAGCAGTACTTC
clone size: .; J gene: TRBJ2-7; V gene: TRBV18; D gene: .; CDR3 protein: CASSPVDSSYEQYF; CDR3 DNA: TGTGCCAGCTCACCAGTGGACAGCTCCTACGAGCAGTACTTC
clone size: .; J gene: TRBJ1-1; V gene: TRBV6-5; D gene: TRBD1; CDR3 protein: CASSLLTGNAPFF; CDR3 DNA: TGTGCCAGCAGCCTCCTGACAGGGAATGCGCCTTTCTTT
clone size: .; J gene: TRBJ1-1; V gene: TRBV11-3; D gene: .; CDR3 protein: CASTPTNRVLDTEAFF; CDR3 DNA: TGTGCCAGCACCCCGACTAATCGGGTGCTGGACACTGAAGCTTTCTTT
clone size: .; J gene: TRBJ1-1; V gene: TRBV4-1; D gene: .; CDR3 protein: CASSQGSGDTEAFF; CDR3 DNA: TGCGCCAGCAGCCAAGGTTCAGGGGACACTGAAGCTTTCTTT
clone size: .; J gene: TRBJ2-3; V gene: TRBV10-3; D gene: TRBD2; CDR3 protein: CAISIAGNTDTQYF; CDR3 DNA: TGTGCCATCAGTATAGCGGGCAATACAGATACGCAGTATTTT
clone size: .; J gene: TRBJ1-3; V gene: TRBV25-1; D gene: .; CDR3 protein: CASSVSGAGSGNTIYF; CDR3 DNA: TGTGCCAGCAGTGTCTCAGGGGCCGGCTCTGGAAACACCATATATTTT
clone size: .; J gene: TRBJ2-1; V gene: TRBV7-8; D gene: .; CDR3 protein: CASSLGGVTYNEQFF; CDR3 DNA: TGTGCCAGCAGCTTAGGCGGGGTTACTTACAATGAGCAGTTCTTC
clone size: .; J gene: TRBJ1-1; V gene: TRBV14; D gene: TRBD1; CDR3 protein: CASSPQQGGLSEAFF; CDR3 DNA: TGTGCCAGCAGCCCTCAACAGGGGGGCCTAAGTGAAGCTTTCTTT
clone size: .; J gene: TRBJ2-5; V gene: TRBV5-5; D gene: TRBD1; CDR3 protein: CASSTRDRSRRETQYF; CDR3 DNA: TGTGCCAGCAGCACCCGGGACAGATCCCGAAGGGAGACCCAGTACTTC
clone size: once; J gene: TRBJ1-2; V gene: TRBV7-9; D gene: .; CDR3 protein: CASSLGSGGYTF; CDR3 DNA: TGTGCCAGCAGCTTGGGTTCGGGGGGCTACACCTTC
clone size: .; J gene: TRBJ1-2; V gene: TRBV6-5; D gene: TRBD1; CDR3 protein: CASTPRGPYGYTF; CDR3 DNA: TGTGCCAGCACTCCCAGGGGGCCCTATGGCTACACCTTC
clone size: .; J gene: TRBJ1-2; V gene: TRBV19; D gene: TRBD1; CDR3 protein: CASHRDRALLYGYTF; CDR3 DNA: TGTGCCAGTCACCGGGACAGGGCTCTTCTCTATGGCTACACCTTC
clone size: .; J gene: TRBJ2-7; V gene: TRBV6-5; D gene: .; CDR3 protein: CASSYSVEATYEQYF; CDR3 DNA: TGTGCCAGCAGTTACTCGGTAGAGGCTACCTACGAGCAGTACTTC
clone size: .; J gene: TRBJ1-1; V gene: TRBV6-1; D gene: .; CDR3 protein: CASSSGRSTEAFF; CDR3 DNA: TGTGCCAGCAGTTCCGGGAGGAGCACTGAAGCTTTCTTT
clone size: .; J gene: TRBJ1-1; V gene: TRBV5-4; D gene: .; CDR3 protein: CASSPGGRAGTEAFF; CDR3 DNA: TGTGCCAGCAGCCCCGGCGGGCGCGCGGGAACTGAAGCTTTCTTT
clone size: once; J gene: TRBJ1-1; V gene: TRBV5-4; D gene: .; CDR3 protein: CASSFGQNTEAFF; CDR3 DNA: TGTGCCAGCAGCTTTGGACAGAACACTGAAGCTTTCTTT
clone size: .; J gene: TRBJ2-3; V gene: TRBV10-2; D gene: .; CDR3 protein: CASRTAGPGSDTQYF; CDR3 DNA: TGCGCCAGCAGGACGGCGGGACCAGGCTCAGATACGCAGTATTTT
clone size: many; J gene: TRBJ2-2; V gene: TRBV30; D gene: .; CDR3 protein: CAAPGENTGELFF; CDR3 DNA: TGTGCCGCGCCCGGGGAGAACACCGGGGAGCTGTTTTTT